A selection of T cell receptor beta chains follows, all from one sample in a study of cytomegalovirus exposure and HLA in healthy donors. Some clones are missing from TCRdb's copy, which holds only in-frame ones; the method was immunoSEQ multiplex PCR. The sample comprises approximately 180,000 clones, approximately 85% of which are singletons, and over 1.1% rests with the top ten. Material for sequencing was PBMCs. The receptors come from a woman under 30 in good health and CMV-seronegative. CDR3s include the opening cysteine and the closing phenylalanine or tryptophan. The D gene is left open where the match is weak. Only some rows state a clone size, as once, few, many or a class for expanded clones.

v_gene	abundance	d_gene	j_gene	len	CDR3nt	CDR3aa
TRBV5-6	-	-	TRBJ2-7	14	TGTGCCAGCAGCTATACAGGGATCTCCTACGAGCAGTACTTC	CASSYTGISYEQYF
TRBV19	-	TRBD1	TRBJ2-3	16	TGTGCCAGTAGTACTAAGGCCGGGACAGGATCAGATACGCAGTATTTT	CASSTKAGTGSDTQYF
TRBV13	-	-	TRBJ1-1	15	TGTGCCAGCAGCTTAGGTGGGCGCCGGGGCACTGAAGCTTTCTTT	CASSLGGRRGTEAFF
TRBV4-1	-	TRBD2	TRBJ2-7	15	TGCGCCAGCAGCCAATTAGCGGGGGGCCGCTACGAGCAGTACTTC	CASSQLAGGRYEQYF
TRBV30	-	-	TRBJ1-2	11	TGTGCCTGGTCAACAGGGCCTGGCTACACCTTC	CAWSTGPGYTF
TRBV5-4	-	-	TRBJ1-2	13	TGTGCCAGCAGCTCTTCCGGACTACGAGGCTACACCTTC	CASSSSGLRGYTF
TRBV6-4	few	TRBD2	TRBJ2-3	14	TGTGCCAGCAGCCCGACTAGCGGCACAGATACGCAGTATTTT	CASSPTSGTDTQYF
TRBV14	-	TRBD1	TRBJ2-7	15	TGTGCCAGCAGTTACGCCGGGACAGGGAACTACGAGCAGTACTTC	CASSYAGTGNYEQYF
TRBV5-1	once	-	TRBJ1-6	17	TGCGCCAGCAGCTTGGAGGCGGACAACTCCTATAATTCACCCCTCCACTTT	CASSLEADNSYNSPLHF
TRBV28	-	-	TRBJ2-1	13	TGTGCCAGCAGTTTGCCAGCCTACAATGAGCAGTTCTTC	CASSLPAYNEQFF
TRBV5-4	-	TRBD1	TRBJ1-2	15	TGTGCCAGCAGCTTTATCCCGGGACAGGGGGGTGGCTACACCTTC	CASSFIPGQGGGYTF
TRBV4-1	-	-	TRBJ1-1	15	TGCGCCAGCAGCCAGGGGGCCGAAGGAAGCACTGAAGCTTTCTTT	CASSQGAEGSTEAFF
TRBV9	once	-	TRBJ2-3	11	TGTGCCAGCAGCGTCCAAGATACGCAGTATTTT	CASSVQDTQYF
TRBV5-1	few	-	TRBJ1-2	14	TGCGCCAGCAGCCCCGTCGGGCCAGGAGGGGGCTACACCTTC	CASSPVGPGGGYTF
TRBV18	-	-	TRBJ1-5	13	TGTGCCAGCTCACAGGGGGATTGGCAGCCCCAGCATTTT	CASSQGDWQPQHF
TRBV6-5	-	-	TRBJ2-5	15	TGTGCCAGCAGTTACTCGGGCAGCCTGCCGGAGACCCAGTACTTC	CASSYSGSLPETQYF
TRBV2	-	TRBD1	TRBJ2-7	17	TGTGCCAGCAGTTCTACCCTCGCGGACAGGGGCGGCTACGAGCAGTACTTC	CASSSTLADRGGYEQYF
TRBV7-9	-	TRBD1	TRBJ2-1	19	TGTGCCAGCAGCTTAGATCATTGGCGCATCGGACAGGGCTACAATGAGCAGTTCTTC	CASSLDHWRIGQGYNEQFF
TRBV18	-	-	TRBJ1-2	14	TGTGCCAGCTCACCCCCAAAAGGGGGTTATGGCTACACCTTC	CASSPPKGGYGYTF
TRBV10-2	-	-	TRBJ1-5	15	TGCGCCAGCAGTGAGTCGGGAGACAGCAATCAGCCCCAGCATTTT	CASSESGDSNQPQHF
TRBV5-1	-	TRBD1	TRBJ1-1	16	TGCGCCAGCAGCACGTCCGGGACAGTATTAAACACTGAAGCTTTCTTT	CASSTSGTVLNTEAFF
TRBV19	-	-	TRBJ1-2	14	TGTGCCAGTAGTACCGATACAGAGTACTATGGCTACACCTTC	CASSTDTEYYGYTF
TRBV14	-	-	TRBJ2-3	16	TGTGCCAGCAGCCAAGATGAGCTCCTAGGCCCAGATACGCAGTATTTT	CASSQDELLGPDTQYF
TRBV13	-	-	TRBJ2-7	16	TGTGCCAGCAGCCCAGGGCCCTTCCAGCCCTCCTACGAGCAGTACTTC	CASSPGPFQPSYEQYF
TRBV5-1	-	-	TRBJ2-2	16	TGCGCCAGCAGCTCAAACAGGGTTTCTAACACCGGGGAGCTGTTTTTT	CASSSNRVSNTGELFF
TRBV11-2	-	-	TRBJ2-4	14	TGTGCCAGCAGCTTAGGTTCAGTCCCAAACATTCAGTACTTC	CASSLGSVPNIQYF
TRBV4-2	-	TRBD1	TRBJ1-4	18	TGTGCCAGCAGCCAGGGGGGGACAGGGGATTCATCTAATGAAAAACTGTTTTTT	CASSQGGTGDSSNEKLFF
TRBV5-1	-	TRBD1	TRBJ2-2	16	TGCGCCAGCAGCCTTGGACAGGGGGCGAACACCGGGGAGCTGTTTTTT	CASSLGQGANTGELFF
TRBV4-1	-	-	TRBJ2-1	15	TGCGCCAGCAGCCAAGAGGGCTCCAGAGACAATGAGCAGTTCTTC	CASSQEGSRDNEQFF
TRBV5-4	few	-	TRBJ2-1	14	TGTGCCAGCTTGACACAGGGAAACGGGGATGAGCAGTTCTTC	CASLTQGNGDEQFF
TRBV6-1	-	TRBD2	TRBJ2-1	15	TGTGCCAGCAGACCCCTAGCGGGAGTTCCCAATGAGCAGTTCTTC	CASRPLAGVPNEQFF
TRBV12-5	once	TRBD1	TRBJ1-6	16	TGTGCTAGTGGTCGGGACAGGGGACCATATAATTCACCCCTCCACTTT	CASGRDRGPYNSPLHF
TRBV2	-	TRBD2	TRBJ2-1	17	TGTGCCAGCAAGGGACTAGCGGGAGGGGGGTTCTACAATGAGCAGTTCTTC	CASKGLAGGGFYNEQFF
TRBV9	few	-	TRBJ1-4	13	TGTGCCAGCAGCGTAGGGAACGAGGGAGGACTGTTTTTT	CASSVGNEGGLFF
TRBV6-1	-	-	TRBJ1-1	14	TGTGCCAGCAGTGAAGGGATACAGGGAGATGAAGCTTTCTTT	CASSEGIQGDEAFF
TRBV6-1	medium-sized	-	TRBJ2-7	15	TGTGCCAGCAGTAATAAACAGGCCTCTTCCTACGAGCAGTACTTC	CASSNKQASSYEQYF
TRBV7-3	-	TRBD2	TRBJ2-5	18	TGTGCCAGCAGCTCCAGAGGTCGAAGACTAGCAGGTCAAGAGACCCAGTACTTC	CASSSRGRRLAGQETQYF
TRBV2	few	-	TRBJ1-5	14	TGTGCCAGCAGTGTCGAGCGGGGGAATCAGCCCCAGCATTTT	CASSVERGNQPQHF
TRBV29-1	-	-	TRBJ2-2	12	TGCAGCGTCCGGAGACTCGCCGGGGAGCTGTTTTTT	CSVRRLAGELFF
TRBV9	-	TRBD1	TRBJ1-6	15	TGTGCCAGCAGCGCTCCGGGACAGCAAAATTCACCCCTCCACTTT	CASSAPGQQNSPLHF
TRBV9	few	-	TRBJ1-1	15	TGTGCCAGCAGCGCAAGGGGCAGGGCGAACACTGAAGCTTTCTTT	CASSARGRANTEAFF
TRBV5-8	-	TRBD2	TRBJ2-1	15	TGTGCCAGCAGCTCGACGGGACTAGTTAGTAGTGAGCAGTTCTTC	CASSSTGLVSSEQFF
TRBV18	-	-	TRBJ1-5	18	TGTGCCAGCTCACCAACCTTGGGGGGGCTAATCGGCAATCAGCCCCAGCATTTT	CASSPTLGGLIGNQPQHF
TRBV6-1	-	-	TRBJ1-2	16	TGTGCCAGCAGTGAAGCGTTAGGGGTGGACAGCTATGGCTACACCTTC	CASSEALGVDSYGYTF
TRBV18	-	TRBD1	TRBJ2-7	19	TGTGCCAGCTCACCACTTGGGACAGGGTCTACGTCCGACGTGACAGGCTCTTACTTC	CASSPLGTGSTSDVTGSYF
TRBV6-1	-	-	TRBJ2-3	14	TGTGCCAGCAAGAGGATGACTAGCACAGATACGCAGTATTTT	CASKRMTSTDTQYF